This entry lists 23 T cell receptor beta chains sequenced from one sample in a study of identical twins (dated by TCRdb to about 2016). Library preparation employed 5' RACE. Sequencing instrument: Illumina HiSeq 2000. The public reads were quality trimmed at Q25 with fastp and then assembled into clones with MiXCR by TCRdb, keeping productive beta chains. Entries that share a CDR3 protein sequence are merged under the most common genes and DNA. The sample includes about 570,000 distinct CDR3 sequences, with 7.5% to 10% observed a single time. The top ten clonotypes cover under 3% of the sample. This same sample was also taken into another study, of yellow fever vaccine responses in identical twins.

The sequenced material came from PBMCs. Source of these receptors: a woman between 18 and 29 years old in good health.

The chain employs TRBV12-3 or TRBV12-4 and TRBJ2-2, with a possible D match to TRBD2 (5 bases). The CDR3 runs to 14 residues. Deletions cut 4 bases from V and 7 bases from J, with 13 bases between. CDR3 nucleotides: TGTGCCAGCAGTTCCCGGGGTAAGAACGGGGAGCTGTTTTTT. This encodes CASSSRGKNGELFF.

The chain combines TRBV5-1 with TRBJ1-2; weak D call: TRBD1 (6 bases). Germline V lookup: CDR1 SGHRS, CDR2 YFSETQ. The CDR3 is made up of 11 amino acids. The V gene lost 4 bases and the J gene lost 10 bases, with 11 bases spanning the gap. CDR3 sequence (DNA): TGCGCCAGCAGCGTCGGACAGCTCTACACCTTC. Its protein is CASSVGQLYTF. Combining the CDR3 with reference TRBV5-1 and TRBJ1-2 gives the whole variable domain KAGVTQTPRYLIKTRGQQVTLSCSPISGHRSVSWYQQTPGQGLQFLFEYFSETQRNKGNFPGRFSGRQFSNSRSEMNVSTLELGDSALYLCASSVGQLYTFGSGTRLTVV.

This clonotype was seen a handful of times. This chain uses TRBV29-1 with TRBJ2-1; 7 bases are a match to TRBD1. Germline lookup yields CDR1 SQVTM and CDR2 ANQGSEA. Trimming took 3 bases from V and 4 from J; bases not matched to a gene: 3. The CDR3 loop spans 13 amino acids. The CDR3 DNA sequence: TGCAGCGTTGAGGGACAGCTATACAATGAGCAGTTCTTC. Amino acids: CSVEGQLYNEQFF.

CDR3 DNA: TGTGCCAGCAGCGTAGTGGATAACCCCTACGAGCAGTACTTC. This sequence encodes CASSVVDNPYEQYF. This chain joins TRBV9 and TRBJ2-7; no reliable D call. V lost 0 bases to trimming and J lost 2 bases, with 9 bases between them. This CDR3 has 14 residues. CDR1 and CDR2 (germline): SGDLS, YYNGEE.

The J gene is TRBJ2-5, the V gene TRBV6-2 or TRBV6-3, with a tentative D call TRBD1 (5 bases). V was trimmed by 6 bases and J by 3 bases, leaving 11 bases between them. The germline gives CDR1 MNHEY, CDR2 SVGEGT. The CDR3 spans 13 residues. The CDR3 reads CASRRQSKETQYF. The CDR3 DNA reads TGTGCCAGCAGGCGACAGTCCAAAGAGACCCAGTACTTC.

This chain uses TRBV6-5 with TRBJ2-2; unclear D gene. Trimming left V 0 bases short and J 7 bases short, with 6 bases between. This CDR3 has 13 residues. From germline, CDR1 is MNHEY and CDR2 SVGAGI. This chain's CDR3 is CASSYSGDGELFF. CDR3 in DNA: TGTGCCAGCAGTTACTCCGGCGACGGGGAGCTGTTTTTT.

In DNA form, the CDR3 reads TGTGCCAGCAGCGCTAGGACAGGGGCGGCCGAGCAGTACTTC. It codes for CASSARTGAAEQYF. The rearrangement joins TRBV9 to TRBJ2-7, with 9 bases lining up with TRBD1. In germline, CDR1 is SGDLS, CDR2 YYNGEE. The CDR3 is 14 residues long. V was pared by 3 bases and J by 6 bases, with 7 bases of the junction left unmatched.

The J gene is TRBJ1-2, the V gene TRBV6-1; D is uncertain. CDR1 is MNHNS and CDR2 is SASEGT in the germline V gene. There are 15 residues in the CDR3. Between the trimmed V and J ends, which lost 7 bases and 0 bases, there was a span of 15 bases. CDR3 sequence: CASMVPGDPNYGYTF. CDR3 coding DNA: TGTGCCAGCATGGTCCCAGGCGACCCTAACTATGGCTACACCTTC.

This clonotype came up many times. The rearrangement links TRBV7-9 to TRBJ1-2, with D hard to call. V gave up 0 bases and J gave up 4 bases, with 6 bases separating them. Per the germline V gene, CDR1 is SEHNR and CDR2 is FQNEAQ (reference sequence). The CDR3 loop spans 13 amino acids. In nucleotides, the CDR3 is TGTGCCAGCAGCTTAGCCAGGTTCTATGGCTACACCTTC. Protein: CASSLARFYGYTF. Supplemented by reference TRBV7-9 and TRBJ1-2, the full variable domain reads DTGVSQNPRHKITKRGQNVTFRCDPISEHNRLYWYRQTLGQGPEFLTYFQNEAQLEKSRLLSDRFSAERPKGSFSTLEIQRTEQGDSAMYLCASSLARFYGYTFGSGTRLTVV.

This clonotype was counted between two and nine times. The chain carries TRBV28 and TRBJ2-6, with a possible D match to TRBD2 (6 bases). The CDR3 spans 18 residues. The ends were cut back, 6 bases at V and 0 bases at J, with 18 bases in the middle. The germline gives CDR1 MDHEN, CDR2 SYDVKM. The CDR3 protein is CASSPPPRGFSGANVLTF. The CDR3 DNA is TGTGCCAGCAGCCCCCCCCCGCGGGGATTCTCTGGGGCCAACGTCCTGACTTTC.

The sample holds a few counts of this clonotype. This chain uses TRBV6-2 or TRBV6-3 with TRBJ2-3, with 8 bases that match TRBD2. In germline, CDR1 is MNHEY, CDR2 SVGEGT. The CDR3 extends over 18 amino acids. The ends lost 0 bases at V and 4 bases at J; junction bases unmatched: 12. Here the CDR3 reads CASSYSSPSGGVSDTQYF. The CDR3 DNA follows: TGTGCCAGCAGTTACTCGTCTCCCAGCGGGGGAGTTTCAGATACGCAGTATTTT.

The chain has TRBV4-1 and TRBJ2-5; D possibly corresponds to TRBD1 (5 bases). V was clipped by 0 bases and J by 3 bases, with 20 bases between them. The CDR3 is made up of 18 amino acids. CDR1 MGHRA and CDR2 YSYEKL come from the germline V gene. The DNA of the CDR3 is TGCGCCAGCAGCCAAGAGTCAGGGTCAATCGGGCCTAAAGAGACCCAGTACTTC. Translated: CASSQESGSIGPKETQYF.

The V call is TRBV25-1, the J call TRBJ2-7; TRBD1 agrees at 9 bases. CDR1 is MGHDK and CDR2 is SYGVNS in the germline V gene. The CDR3 extends over 11 amino acids. Trimming at V came to 4 bases and at J to 12 bases, leaving 4 bases not matched to a gene. The DNA of the CDR3 is TGTGCCAGCAGTGCCGGGACAGGGTGGTACTTC. This codes for CASSAGTGWYF.

This clonotype was observed a few times. The gene calls are TRBV7-3 and TRBJ2-3; 10 bases match TRBD2. There are 17 residues in the CDR3. The V gene end was trimmed by 5 bases and the J gene end by 3 bases; junction bases not matched to a gene: 11. The germline V gene has CDR1 SGHTA and CDR2 FQGTGA. CDR3 nucleotides: TGTGCCAGCAGCCGAATGGCTAGCGGGGGTGCTACAGATACGCAGTATTTT. It encodes CASSRMASGGATDTQYF.

The chain carries TRBV20-1 and TRBJ2-7; 7 nucleotides match TRBD1. With V trimmed by 1 base and J by 8 bases, 11 bases remained unmatched. Germline CDR1 DFQATT, CDR2 SNEGSKA (reference sequence). The CDR3 has 14 residues. CDR3 sequence reads: CSARGQGLLDKQYF. CDR3 bases: TGCAGTGCTAGAGGACAGGGCCTTTTGGACAAGCAGTACTTC.

At least ten counts were recorded for this clonotype. The chain couples TRBV5-1 to TRBJ2-3; the match to TRBD2 covers 9 bases. The V and J ends lost 4 bases and 6 bases, in that order; junction bases with no gene match: 6. CDR1 SGHRS and CDR2 YFSETQ come from the germline V gene. CDR3 length: 14 residues. The CDR3 DNA is TGCGCCAGCAGCCCAACCGGGACTAGCGATACGCAGTATTTT. It encodes CASSPTGTSDTQYF.

This chain links TRBV12-3 or TRBV12-4 with TRBJ1-3; unclear D gene. V was pared by 6 bases and J by 0 bases, with 9 bases between. The CDR3 sequence is 14 residues long. The CDR3 sequence: CASRTISSGNTIYF. The CDR3 nucleotides are TGTGCCAGCAGGACAATAAGCTCTGGAAACACCATATATTTT.

This chain links TRBV27 with TRBJ2-2, with 10 bases fitting TRBD2. Germline assignment: CDR1 MNHEY and CDR2 SMNVEV (reference sequence). The trim removed 0 bases at V and 10 bases at J, leaving 11 bases unmatched. The CDR3 is 17 residues long. CDR3 nucleotides: TGTGCCAGCAGTTTATCAGCTAGCGGGAGATGGCCGGTGGAGCTGTTTTTT. It is translated as CASSLSASGRWPVELFF.

This clonotype was seen more than once but under ten times. The chain employs TRBV5-1 and TRBJ2-5; 9 nucleotides match TRBD1. The V gene end was trimmed by 4 bases and the J gene end by 1 base; junction bases not matched to a gene: 2. This CDR3 contains 14 residues. In germline, CDR1 is SGHRS, CDR2 YFSETQ. CDR3 DNA sequence: TGCGCCAGCAGCGGGACAGGGTCCCAAGAGACCCAGTACTTC. Amino acids: CASSGTGSQETQYF.

This clonotype appeared a few times. V usage is TRBV28 and J usage is TRBJ2-3, with D maybe TRBD2 (6 bases). This CDR3 spans 14 amino acids. Germline CDR1 is MDHEN and CDR2 is SYDVKM. Trimming stripped 6 bases from V and 0 bases from J, with 10 bases between. CDR3 bases: TGTGCCAGCAGGATAAGCGGGAGCACAGATACGCAGTATTTT. Translated: CASRISGSTDTQYF.

The V gene is TRBV11-2, the J gene TRBJ2-5; 7 bases are shared with TRBD1. Germline V gives CDR1 SGHAT, CDR2 FQNNGV. With V trimmed by 6 bases and J by 5 bases, 6 bases remained unmatched. The CDR3 covers 13 residues. The CDR3 coding sequence is TGTGCCAGCAGTCCACAGGGGATGGAGACCCAGTACTTC. This codes for CASSPQGMETQYF.

The genes are TRBV28 and TRBJ1-6; unclear D gene. CDR1 MDHEN and CDR2 SYDVKM come from the germline V gene. V lost 5 bases to trimming and J lost 11 bases, with 10 bases between them. The CDR3 runs 12 residues. The CDR3, as DNA: TGTGCCAGCAGTCTAGCCGATCCACCCCTCCACTTT. This translates into CASSLADPPLHF. Supplemented by reference TRBV28 and TRBJ1-6, the full variable domain reads DVKVTQSSRYLVKRTGEKVFLECVQDMDHENMFWYRQDPGLGLRLIYFSYDVKMKEKGDIPEGYSVSREKKERFSLILESASTNQTSMYLCASSLADPPLHFGNGTRLTVT.

Regarding this clonotype: A much larger clone is a single base away; this may be a read error. The chain employs TRBV7-9 and TRBJ2-1; D is possibly TRBD1 (6 bases). CDR1 and CDR2 from the germline V gene are SEHNR and FQNEAQ (reference sequence). Trimming shortened V by 3 bases and J by 3 bases, and 9 bases separated the two germline ends. The CDR3 is 14 amino acids. The CDR3 sequence is CASSFHRDYNEQFF. CDR3 sequence (DNA): TGTGCCAGCAGCTTCCACAGGGACTACAATGAGCAGTTCTTC.